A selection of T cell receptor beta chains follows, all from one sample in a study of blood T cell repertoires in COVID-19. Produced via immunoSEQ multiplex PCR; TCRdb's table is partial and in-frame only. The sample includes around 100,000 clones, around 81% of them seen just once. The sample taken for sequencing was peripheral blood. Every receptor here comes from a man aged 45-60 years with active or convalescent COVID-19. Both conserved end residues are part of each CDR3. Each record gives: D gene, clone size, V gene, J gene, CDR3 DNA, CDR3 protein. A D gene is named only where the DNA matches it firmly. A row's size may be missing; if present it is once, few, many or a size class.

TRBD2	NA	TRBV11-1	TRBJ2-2	TGTGCCAGCAGCTTTCCCTTAGCGGGAGCTGGGGAGCTGTTTTTT	CASSFPLAGAGELFF
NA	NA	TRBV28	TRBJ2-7	TGTGCCAGCACCCACAACTACGAGCAGTACTTC	CASTHNYEQYF
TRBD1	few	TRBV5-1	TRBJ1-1	TGCGCCAGCAGCTTCATACAGGGGAGCACTGAAGCTTTCTTT	CASSFIQGSTEAFF
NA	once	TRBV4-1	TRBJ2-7	TGCGCCAGCAGCCAAGATTTCGAGACAGCGACCTACGAGCAGTACTTC	CASSQDFETATYEQYF
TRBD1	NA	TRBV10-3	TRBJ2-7	TGTGCCATCGGACAGGGAGGCGACGAGCAGTACTTC	CAIGQGGDEQYF
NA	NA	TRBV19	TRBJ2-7	TGTGCCAGTAGTATGAACAGGGACGGTTACGAGCAGTACTTC	CASSMNRDGYEQYF
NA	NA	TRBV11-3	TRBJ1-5	TGTGCCAGCAGCACTGACTGGAATCAGCCCCAGCATTTT	CASSTDWNQPQHF
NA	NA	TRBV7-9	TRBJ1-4	TGTGCCAGCAGCCGCTCAAGGCTGACAATTAATGAAAAACTGTTTTTT	CASSRSRLTINEKLFF
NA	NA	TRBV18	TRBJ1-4	TGTGCCAGCTCACCACCTGAAAACAGGGAAGAAAAACTGTTTTTT	CASSPPENREEKLFF
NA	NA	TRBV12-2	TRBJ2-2	TGTGCAAGTCGCTTAGCCAATACTAGCGGGAACACCGGGGAGCTGTTTTTT	CASRLANTSGNTGELFF
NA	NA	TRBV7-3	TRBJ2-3	TGTGCCAGCAGCCCTCGGGTGAACACAGATACGCAGTATTTT	CASSPRVNTDTQYF
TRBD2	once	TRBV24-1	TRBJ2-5	TGTGCCACCAGTGATTTTGGACTAGCGGGAGAGATAGAGACCCAGTACTTC	CATSDFGLAGEIETQYF
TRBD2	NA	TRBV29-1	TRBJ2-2	TGCAGCGGTAAGGCGGCTAGCGGGAACACCGGGGAGCTGTTTTTT	CSGKAASGNTGELFF
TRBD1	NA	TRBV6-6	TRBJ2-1	TGTGCCAGCGTGAATCCGGGACAGGGTTACAATGAGCAGTTCTTC	CASVNPGQGYNEQFF
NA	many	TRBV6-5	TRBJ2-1	TGTGCCAGCAGCAACCCACAGGGAACCTACAATGAGCAGTTCTTC	CASSNPQGTYNEQFF
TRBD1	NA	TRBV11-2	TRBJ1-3	TGTGCCAGCAGCTACAGAATAACGGGACAGGGAGGAGGCACCATATATTTT	CASSYRITGQGGGTIYF
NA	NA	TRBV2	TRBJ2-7	TGTGCCAGCAGTGGACAGGCCGCTAGTTACGAGCAGTACTTC	CASSGQAASYEQYF
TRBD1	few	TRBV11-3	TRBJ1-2	TGTGCCAGCAGCGCCCCAGGGGGATCTGGCTATGGCTACACCTTC	CASSAPGGSGYGYTF
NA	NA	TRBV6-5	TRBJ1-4	TGTGCCAGCGGGGCAAACTTCGCAACTAATGAAAAACTGTTTTTT	CASGANFATNEKLFF
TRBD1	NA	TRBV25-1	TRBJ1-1	TGTGCCAGCAAAGGAACAGGGGGCAAAGCTTTCTTT	CASKGTGGKAFF
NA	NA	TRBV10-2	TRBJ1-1	TGCGCCAGCAGGGAGGGACTCCACTCACTGAACACTGAAGCTTTCTTT	CASREGLHSLNTEAFF
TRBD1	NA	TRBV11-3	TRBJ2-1	TGTGCCAGCAGCTCCAGACAGGGGGCGTACAATGAGCAGTTCTTC	CASSSRQGAYNEQFF
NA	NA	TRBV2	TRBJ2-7	TGTGCCAGCTCTACGCCTGGCTACGAGCAGTACTTC	CASSTPGYEQYF
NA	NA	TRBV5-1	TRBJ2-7	TGCGCCAGCAGCTTGCTCCCGGGAAACTACGAGCAGTACTTC	CASSLLPGNYEQYF
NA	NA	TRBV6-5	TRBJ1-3	TGTGCCAGCAGTTCCAGTAACTACTCTGGAAACACCATATATTTT	CASSSSNYSGNTIYF
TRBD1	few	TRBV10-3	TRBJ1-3	TGTGCCAGCCTGACAGGGGCTGGAAACACCATATATTTT	CASLTGAGNTIYF
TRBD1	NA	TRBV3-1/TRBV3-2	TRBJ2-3	TGTGCCAGCAGCCATACTACAGGGGGCCACACAGATACGCAGTATTTT	CASSHTTGGHTDTQYF
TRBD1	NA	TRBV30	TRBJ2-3	TGTGCCTGGTGCCCCGGCTGGACAGGGGTAAAAACAGATACGCAGTATTTT	CAWCPGWTGVKTDTQYF
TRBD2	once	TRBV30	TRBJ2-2	TGTGCCTGGAGTCGTGGGCTAGCGGGATCCGGGGAGCTGTTTTTT	CAWSRGLAGSGELFF
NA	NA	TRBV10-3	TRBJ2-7	TGTGCCATCAGTGAGAGGATATCCCAGGGCTCCTACGAGCAGTACTTC	CAISERISQGSYEQYF
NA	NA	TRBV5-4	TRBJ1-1	TGTGCCAGCAGCCCCGGGTTAGTGGCTGAAGCTTTCTTT	CASSPGLVAEAFF
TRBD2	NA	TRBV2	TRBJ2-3	TGTGCCAGTTCGCTTAGCGGGAGGGAGTGGAGTACAGATACGCAGTATTTT	CASSLSGREWSTDTQYF
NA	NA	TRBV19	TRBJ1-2	TGTGCCAGTAGTTCAGGGACATTTGGCTACACCTTC	CASSSGTFGYTF
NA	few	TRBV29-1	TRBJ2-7	TGCAGCGTTGGCAGTTCCTACGAGCAGTACTTC	CSVGSSYEQYF
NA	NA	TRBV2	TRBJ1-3	TGTGCCAGCAGAAAGTGGTCGGGCTCTGGAAACACCATATATTTT	CASRKWSGSGNTIYF
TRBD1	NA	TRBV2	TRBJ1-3	TGTGCCAGCGCGGAAGAGACAGGGGAGATCGGAAACACCATATATTTT	CASAEETGEIGNTIYF
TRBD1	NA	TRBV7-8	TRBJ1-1	TGTGCCAGCAGCTCGACAGGGGGGTACACTGAAGCTTTCTTT	CASSSTGGYTEAFF
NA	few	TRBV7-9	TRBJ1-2	TGTGCCAGCAGCTTTGAGGTCTATGGCTACACCTTC	CASSFEVYGYTF
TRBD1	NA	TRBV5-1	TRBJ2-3	TGCGCCAGCAGCCACCGGACAGGGAACACAGATACGCAGTATTTT	CASSHRTGNTDTQYF
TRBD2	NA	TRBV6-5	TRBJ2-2	TGTGCCAGCAGCATACTAGCGGGAAACACCGGGGAGCTGTTTTTT	CASSILAGNTGELFF
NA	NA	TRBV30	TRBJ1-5	TGTGCCTGGAAAGGCGGCTTTGGAGCCCAGCATTTT	CAWKGGFGAQHF
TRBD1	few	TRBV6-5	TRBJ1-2	TGTGCCAGCAGTTACCTAGGGGGCGATGGCTACACCTTC	CASSYLGGDGYTF
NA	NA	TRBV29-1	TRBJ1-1	TGCAGCGTCTGGAGGGAATTAGAGACTGAAGCTTTCTTT	CSVWRELETEAFF
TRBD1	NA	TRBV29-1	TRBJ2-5	TGCAGCGCTCCGGGACAGGGAGGGGAGACCCAGTACTTC	CSAPGQGGETQYF
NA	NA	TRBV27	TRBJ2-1	TGTGCCAGCGGGCTCTCGGGGTTCCTGTATGAGCAGTTCTTC	CASGLSGFLYEQFF
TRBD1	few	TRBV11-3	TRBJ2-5	TGTGCCAGCAGCTGGTCACAGGGGATCTTTCGGGAGACCCAGTACTTC	CASSWSQGIFRETQYF
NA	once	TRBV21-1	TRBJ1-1	TGTGCCAGCAGCATGATAACAGGGAACACTGAAGCTTTCTTT	CASSMITGNTEAFF
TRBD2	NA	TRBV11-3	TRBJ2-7	TGTGCCAGCAGCTTAGGGCTAGCGGGTAGAAAGATCGACGAGCAGTACTTC	CASSLGLAGRKIDEQYF